This T cell receptor (beta chain) was identified during a study of identifying expanded T cells in peripheral blood. With respect to this clone: The antigen is undetermined.

Study-level findings and limits: Approximately 1.1 clones differed between technical replicates, versus roughly 17 and 20 over time.

The table came from immunoSEQ multiplex PCR; TCRdb's copy has only in-frame clones and leaves some out. The repertoire holds about 63,000 clones, with about 80% as singletons. Collection occurred without any documented infections or immune events in donors. Germline V gene sequence: CDR1 MNHEY, CDR2 SMNVEV (reference sequence). V was shortened by 1 base and J by 1 base, with 15 bases between the two germline ends. This CDR3 contains 17 residues. The V call is TRBV27, the J call TRBJ2-3; D gene uncertain. The TCR comes from a person aged 18-69 years in good health. The sample comprised blood. Here the CDR3 reads CASSLFVARRGTDTQYF. CDR3 DNA sequence: TGTGCCAGCAGTTTATTCGTGGCCCGAAGGGGCACAGATACGCAGTATTTT.